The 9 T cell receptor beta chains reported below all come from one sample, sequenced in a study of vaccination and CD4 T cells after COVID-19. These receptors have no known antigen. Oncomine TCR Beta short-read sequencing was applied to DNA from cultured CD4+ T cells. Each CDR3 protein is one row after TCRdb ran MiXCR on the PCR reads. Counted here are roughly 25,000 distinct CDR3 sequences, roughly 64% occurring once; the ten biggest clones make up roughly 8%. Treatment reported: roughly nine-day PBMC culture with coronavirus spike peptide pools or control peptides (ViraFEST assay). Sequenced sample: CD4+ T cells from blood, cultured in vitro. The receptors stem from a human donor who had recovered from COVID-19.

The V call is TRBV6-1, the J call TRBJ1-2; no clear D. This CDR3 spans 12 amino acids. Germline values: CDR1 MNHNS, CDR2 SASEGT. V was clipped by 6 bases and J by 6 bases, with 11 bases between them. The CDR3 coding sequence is TGTGCCAGCAGGACCGGTATTGATGGCTACACCTTC. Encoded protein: CASRTGIDGYTF.

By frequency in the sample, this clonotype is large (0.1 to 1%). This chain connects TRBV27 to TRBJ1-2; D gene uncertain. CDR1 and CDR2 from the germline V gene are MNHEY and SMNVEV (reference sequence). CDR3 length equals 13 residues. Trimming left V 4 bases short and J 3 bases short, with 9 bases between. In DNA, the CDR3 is TGTGCCAGCAGTTCCCGGAGGGACTATGGCTACACCTTC. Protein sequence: CASSSRRDYGYTF.

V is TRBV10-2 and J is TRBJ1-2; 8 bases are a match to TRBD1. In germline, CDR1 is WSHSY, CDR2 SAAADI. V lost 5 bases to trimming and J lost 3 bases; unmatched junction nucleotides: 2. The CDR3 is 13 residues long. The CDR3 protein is CASSSTGDYGYTF. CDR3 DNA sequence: TGCGCCAGCAGTTCGACAGGGGACTATGGCTACACCTTC.

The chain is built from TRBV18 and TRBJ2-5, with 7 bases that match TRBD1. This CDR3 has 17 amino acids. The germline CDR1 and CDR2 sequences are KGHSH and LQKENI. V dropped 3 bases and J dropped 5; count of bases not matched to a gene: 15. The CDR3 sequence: CASSPKQGFSFVETQYF. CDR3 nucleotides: TGTGCCAGCTCACCGAAACAGGGGTTTTCGTTCGTTGAGACCCAGTACTTC.

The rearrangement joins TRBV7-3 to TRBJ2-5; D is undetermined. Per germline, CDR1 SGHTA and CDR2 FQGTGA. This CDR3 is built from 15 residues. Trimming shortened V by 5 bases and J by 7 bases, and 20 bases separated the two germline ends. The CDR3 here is CASSPRHSSLGTQYF. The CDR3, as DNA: TGTGCCAGCAGCCCCCGCCACAGCAGCCTGGGGACCCAGTACTTC.

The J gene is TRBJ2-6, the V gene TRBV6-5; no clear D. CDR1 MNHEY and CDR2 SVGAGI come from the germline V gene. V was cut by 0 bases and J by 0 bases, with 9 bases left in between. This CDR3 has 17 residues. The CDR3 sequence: CASSYSKWASGANVLTF. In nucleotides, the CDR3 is TGTGCCAGCAGTTACTCGAAGTGGGCCTCTGGGGCCAACGTCCTGACTTTC.

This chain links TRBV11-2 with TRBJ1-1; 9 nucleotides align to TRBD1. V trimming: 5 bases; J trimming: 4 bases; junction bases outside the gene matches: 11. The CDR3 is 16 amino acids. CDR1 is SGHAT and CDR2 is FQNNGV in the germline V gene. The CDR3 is CASSKGVGTGSTEAFF. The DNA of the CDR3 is TGTGCCAGCAGCAAAGGGGTTGGGACAGGGAGCACTGAAGCTTTCTTT. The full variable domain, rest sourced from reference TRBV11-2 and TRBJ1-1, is EAGVAQSPRYKIIEKRQSVAFWCNPISGHATLYWYQQILGQGPKLLIQFQNNGVVDDSQLPKDRFSAERLKGVDSTLKIQPAKLEDSAVYLCASSKGVGTGSTEAFFGQGTRLTVV.

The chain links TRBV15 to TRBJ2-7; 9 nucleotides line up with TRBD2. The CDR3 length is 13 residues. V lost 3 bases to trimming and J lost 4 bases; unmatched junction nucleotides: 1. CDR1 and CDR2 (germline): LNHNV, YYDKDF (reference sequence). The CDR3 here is CATSSLAGYEQYF. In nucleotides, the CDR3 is TGTGCCACCAGCAGCCTAGCGGGGTACGAGCAGTACTTC.

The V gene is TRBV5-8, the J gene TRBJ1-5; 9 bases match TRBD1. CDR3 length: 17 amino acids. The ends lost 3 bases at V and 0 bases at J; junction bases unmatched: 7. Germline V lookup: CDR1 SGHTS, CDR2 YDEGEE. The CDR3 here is CASSWTGEAYSNQPQHF. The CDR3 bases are TGTGCCAGCAGCTGGACAGGGGAAGCCTATAGCAATCAGCCCCAGCATTTT.